Sequencing of this T cell receptor (beta chain) was carried out in a study of T cell responses to AZD1222 COVID-19 vaccine. Findings and limits, study-wide: Spike-specific TCR breadth and depth both grew after two AZD1222 doses. Spike was spanned by vaccine-associated CD4 TCRs, which were dominant at 160-218 and 743-854.

For this clone: The antigen remains unidentified.

The table came from immunoSEQ multiplex PCR; TCRdb's copy has only in-frame clones and leaves some out. The table has 33,000 or so clones, around 87% seen once. The CDR3 consists of 11 residues. Looked up from germline, CDR1 is DFQATT and CDR2 is SNEGSKA (reference sequence). V gave up 6 bases and J gave up 13 bases, with 13 bases separating them. The J gene is TRBJ1-6, the V gene TRBV20-1; D gene unclear. This receptor was identified in an adult who received the AZD1222 COVID-19 vaccine. The sequenced sample was peripheral blood, obtained 28 days after the second AZD1222 dose. The CDR3 sequence: CSARPGAPLHF. CDR3 nucleotide sequence: TGCAGTGCCCGCCCGGGAGCTCCCCTCCACTTT.